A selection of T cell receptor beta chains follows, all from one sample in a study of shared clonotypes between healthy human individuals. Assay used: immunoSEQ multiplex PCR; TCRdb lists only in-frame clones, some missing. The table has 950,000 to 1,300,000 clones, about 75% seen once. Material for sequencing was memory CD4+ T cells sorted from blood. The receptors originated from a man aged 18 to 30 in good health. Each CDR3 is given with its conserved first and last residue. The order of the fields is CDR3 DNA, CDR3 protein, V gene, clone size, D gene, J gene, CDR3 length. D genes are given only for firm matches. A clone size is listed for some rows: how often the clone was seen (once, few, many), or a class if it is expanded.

CDR3 DNA: TGTGCCAGCAGCTTAGAGGGCGGCAAGGGGAACACTGAAGCTTTCTTT
CDR3 protein: CASSLEGGKGNTEAFF
V gene: TRBV11-2
clone size: NA
D gene: NA
J gene: TRBJ1-1
CDR3 length: 16

CDR3 DNA: TGTGCCAGCAGCTTCGAATATTCCAGGGGGCCCTTCGACAATGAGCAGTTCTTC
CDR3 protein: CASSFEYSRGPFDNEQFF
V gene: TRBV5-6
clone size: NA
D gene: TRBD1
J gene: TRBJ2-1
CDR3 length: 18

CDR3 DNA: TGTGCCACCAGACCGACTTTCTCTGGAAACACCATATATTTT
CDR3 protein: CATRPTFSGNTIYF
V gene: TRBV27
clone size: NA
D gene: NA
J gene: TRBJ1-3
CDR3 length: 14

CDR3 DNA: TGCGCCAGCAGTGAGTCTTCGGGACAGGGACTATATGGCTACACCTTC
CDR3 protein: CASSESSGQGLYGYTF
V gene: TRBV10-2
clone size: once
D gene: TRBD1
J gene: TRBJ1-2
CDR3 length: 16

CDR3 DNA: TGTGCCAGTAGTATGGTGCAGATTGATCAGCCCCAGCATTTT
CDR3 protein: CASSMVQIDQPQHF
V gene: TRBV19
clone size: once
D gene: NA
J gene: TRBJ1-5
CDR3 length: 14

CDR3 DNA: TGTGCCAGCACCCCAGACATACCCTCTGGAAACACCATATATTTT
CDR3 protein: CASTPDIPSGNTIYF
V gene: TRBV28
clone size: NA
D gene: NA
J gene: TRBJ1-3
CDR3 length: 15

CDR3 DNA: TGTGCCAGCCGCAGGACAGGGCGGGTAGATACGCAGTATTTT
CDR3 protein: CASRRTGRVDTQYF
V gene: TRBV27
clone size: NA
D gene: TRBD1
J gene: TRBJ2-3
CDR3 length: 14

CDR3 DNA: TGTGCCAGTAGTATAAACCCGGGACAGGGGGTCTACGAGCAGTACTTC
CDR3 protein: CASSINPGQGVYEQYF
V gene: TRBV19
clone size: NA
D gene: TRBD1
J gene: TRBJ2-7
CDR3 length: 16

CDR3 DNA: TGTGCCTGGACCGGACAGATTAATGAAAAACTGTTTTTT
CDR3 protein: CAWTGQINEKLFF
V gene: TRBV30
clone size: few
D gene: NA
J gene: TRBJ1-4
CDR3 length: 13

CDR3 DNA: TGCGCCAGCTCCTATGGGGGGAGCACAGATACGCAGTATTTT
CDR3 protein: CASSYGGSTDTQYF
V gene: TRBV5-1
clone size: NA
D gene: NA
J gene: TRBJ2-3
CDR3 length: 14

CDR3 DNA: TGTGCCAGCAGTACCAGACAGGGGCATGTCAATCAGCCCCAGCATTTT
CDR3 protein: CASSTRQGHVNQPQHF
V gene: TRBV28
clone size: few
D gene: TRBD1
J gene: TRBJ1-5
CDR3 length: 16

CDR3 DNA: TGTGCCAGCAGTCCTAGCGGGATTCCGGGTACGCAGTATTTT
CDR3 protein: CASSPSGIPGTQYF
V gene: TRBV6-5
clone size: NA
D gene: TRBD2
J gene: TRBJ2-3
CDR3 length: 14

CDR3 DNA: TGTGCCAGCACAAGGGGCGCGGGGATTGGAGAGACCCAGTACTTC
CDR3 protein: CASTRGAGIGETQYF
V gene: TRBV6-8
clone size: few
D gene: NA
J gene: TRBJ2-5
CDR3 length: 15

CDR3 DNA: TGTGCCAGCAGCACTCGGGACCCCGAGGATACGCAGTATTTT
CDR3 protein: CASSTRDPEDTQYF
V gene: TRBV21-1
clone size: NA
D gene: NA
J gene: TRBJ2-3
CDR3 length: 14

CDR3 DNA: TGTGCCATCAGTGACCCCGGACAGGGACATGAAAAACTGTTTTTT
CDR3 protein: CAISDPGQGHEKLFF
V gene: TRBV10-3
clone size: few
D gene: TRBD1
J gene: TRBJ1-4
CDR3 length: 15

CDR3 DNA: TGTGCCAGCAGTCGGACGGACTCCGACTATGGCTACACCTTC
CDR3 protein: CASSRTDSDYGYTF
V gene: TRBV2
clone size: once
D gene: NA
J gene: TRBJ1-2
CDR3 length: 14

CDR3 DNA: TGTGCCAGCAGCCGCAGCGCCCCCACAGATACGCAGTATTTT
CDR3 protein: CASSRSAPTDTQYF
V gene: TRBV28
clone size: NA
D gene: NA
J gene: TRBJ2-3
CDR3 length: 14

CDR3 DNA: TGTGCCAGCAGCTCCCGGGACATCTCTAGCACAGATACGCAGTATTTT
CDR3 protein: CASSSRDISSTDTQYF
V gene: TRBV28
clone size: NA
D gene: NA
J gene: TRBJ2-3
CDR3 length: 16